The next 14 T cell receptor beta chains were all read from a single sample in a study of T-cell reconstitution after alpha-beta-depleted transplantation in children. Construction of the TCRbeta library involved unique molecular identifiers. TCRdb used MiXCR to reprocess the PCR reads, holding one entry per CDR3 protein. The table lists about 460,000 distinct CDR3 sequences, under 15% of them singletons. The input for sequencing was PBMCs from the stem cell graft donor, taken from the stem cell graft. These receptors originate from a human donor who donated a stem cell graft to a child with combined immunodeficiency.

This sequence joins TRBV5-1 and TRBJ2-1; D is unclear. Trimming stripped 5 bases from V and 0 bases from J, with 3 bases between. Looked up from germline, CDR1 is SGHRS and CDR2 is YFSETQ. The CDR3 has 12 amino acids. CDR3: CASRPSYNEQFF. The CDR3 DNA reads as TGCGCCAGCAGGCCCTCCTACAATGAGCAGTTCTTC. The full variable domain, its missing parts supplied by reference TRBV5-1 and TRBJ2-1, is KAGVTQTPRYLIKTRGQQVTLSCSPISGHRSVSWYQQTPGQGLQFLFEYFSETQRNKGNFPGRFSGRQFSNSRSEMNVSTLELGDSALYLCASRPSYNEQFFGPGTRLTVL.

This clonotype was recorded a few times. This chain uses TRBV20-1 with TRBJ2-7; the D call may be TRBD1 or TRBD2 (5 bases each). Trimming took 3 bases from V and 4 from J, leaving 13 bases between them. In germline, CDR1 is DFQATT, CDR2 SNEGSKA (reference sequence). The CDR3 has 13 amino acids. The CDR3 bases are TGCAGTGCTAGCGGGACCTCGGTATACGAGCAGTACTTC. Translated, it gives CSASGTSVYEQYF.

This clonotype came up many times. The chain uses TRBV5-5 and TRBJ1-4; D uncertain. The CDR3 is 14 residues long. V lost 3 bases, J lost 8 bases, and 14 bases lay in between. Per germline, CDR1 SGHKS and CDR2 YYEKEE (reference sequence). CDR3 sequence reads: CASSSPGVREKLFF. In nucleotides, the CDR3 is TGTGCCAGCAGCTCCCCCGGGGTACGAGAAAAACTGTTTTTT.

This clonotype came up many times. The chain joins TRBV5-5 to TRBJ2-1; TRBD1 or TRBD2 may be the D gene (5 bases each). V lost 1 base to trimming and J lost 6 bases, with 11 bases between them. The CDR3 extends over 14 amino acids. Per germline, CDR1 SGHKS and CDR2 YYEKEE (reference sequence). In nucleotides, the CDR3 is TGTGCCAGCAGCTTGAGGTTGGGGGTCAATGAGCAGTTCTTC. It is translated as CASSLRLGVNEQFF.

This clonotype was counted between two and nine times. The rearrangement joins TRBV20-1 to TRBJ2-5; 10 nucleotides match TRBD2. This CDR3 has 15 residues. CDR1 is DFQATT and CDR2 is SNEGSKA in the germline V gene (reference sequence). V trimming: 0 bases; J trimming: 5 bases; junction bases outside the gene matches: 6. Here the CDR3 DNA reads TGCAGTGCTAGAGATATTCGGACTAGCGGCGAGACCCAGTACTTC. As protein: CSARDIRTSGETQYF.

This clonotype was counted at least ten times. The chain recombines TRBV13 with TRBJ1-4; D gene unclear. The CDR3 has 15 amino acids. Trimming left V 5 bases short and J 0 bases short, with 10 bases between. CDR1 is PRHDT, CDR2 FYEKMQ, per germline (reference sequence). The CDR3 spells CASSTSDATNEKLFF. The DNA of the CDR3 is TGTGCCAGCAGCACCTCGGATGCAACTAATGAAAAACTGTTTTTT.

This chain joins TRBV30 and TRBJ1-1, with a possible D match to TRBD1 (5 bases). With 1 base removed from V and 1 base from J, the gap between germline ends came to 7 bases. CDR1 is GTSNPN and CDR2 is SVGIG in the germline V gene (reference sequence). The length of the CDR3 is 13 residues. The CDR3 protein is CAWSDDRNTEAFF. CDR3 DNA: TGTGCCTGGAGTGATGACAGGAACACTGAAGCTTTCTTT.

This clonotype was observed a handful of times. The chain carries TRBV18 and TRBJ2-7; D possibly corresponds to TRBD1 (5 bases). The V gene lost 0 bases and the J gene lost 5 bases, with 8 bases spanning the gap. CDR1 is KGHSH, CDR2 LQKENI, per germline. The CDR3 length is 13 residues. The CDR3 bases are TGTGCCAGCTCACCACCCCAGGGCGACGAGCAGTACTTC. Protein product: CASSPPQGDEQYF.

V and J are TRBV7-8 and TRBJ2-5; 14 positions agree with TRBD2. Germline trimming cut 6 bases from V and 2 bases from J; bases unmatched to any gene: 11. The germline V gene has CDR1 SGHVS and CDR2 FQNEAQ. The CDR3 spans 18 residues. The CDR3 DNA follows: TGTGCCAGCAGTTCCCAGACTAGCGGGGGGGGAAAACAAGAGACCCAGTACTTC. Its protein product is CASSSQTSGGGKQETQYF.

This clonotype was seen ten or more times. The V call is TRBV6-5, the J call TRBJ2-3; D ambiguous. This CDR3 has 11 residues. Trimming removed 6 bases from V and 5 bases from J, with 6 bases in between. The germline CDR1 and CDR2 sequences are MNHEY and SVGAGI. For the CDR3, the DNA is TGTGCCAGCAGGCAGAGAGATACGCAGTATTTT. It specifies CASRQRDTQYF.

Many counts were recorded for this clonotype. V gene TRBV4-1 combines with J gene TRBJ2-2, with 8 bases that match TRBD2. This CDR3 comprises 18 residues. The trim removed 0 bases at V and 6 bases at J, leaving 12 bases unmatched. Germline V CDR1 and CDR2: MGHRA, YSYEKL. CDR3: CASSQDLFGLAFAGELFF. For the CDR3, the DNA is TGCGCCAGCAGCCAAGATCTATTCGGACTAGCCTTCGCCGGGGAGCTGTTTTTT.

The CDR3 nucleotides are TGCGCCAGCAGCTTGTCCTCTCGGACAGGGGATACTGAAGCTTTCTTT. Protein: CASSLSSRTGDTEAFF. The chain recombines TRBV5-1 with TRBJ1-1; 9 nucleotides match TRBD1. V lost 1 base and J lost 5; bases outside the gene matches: 9. This CDR3 contains 16 residues. In germline, CDR1 is SGHRS, CDR2 YFSETQ.

This clonotype showed up many times. This chain connects TRBV4-3 to TRBJ1-1; the match to TRBD1 covers 8 bases. Germline V gene lookup returns CDR1 LGHNA and CDR2 YSLEER. This CDR3 is 15 amino acids long. Trimming took 4 bases from V and 1 from J; bases not matched to a gene: 5. The CDR3 nucleotides are TGCGCCAGCAGCCCAGGACAGGGTCAGAACACTGAAGCTTTCTTT. It codes for CASSPGQGQNTEAFF.

The rearrangement links TRBV5-1 to TRBJ2-1; D not certain. The ends were cut back, 0 bases at V and 0 bases at J, with 10 bases in the middle. Germline-derived CDR1 and CDR2 are SGHRS and YFSETQ. The CDR3 is made up of 16 amino acids. This chain's CDR3 is CASSLVPSSSYNEQFF. The CDR3 coding sequence is TGCGCCAGCAGCTTGGTCCCCTCGAGCTCCTACAATGAGCAGTTCTTC.